These 7 T cell receptor beta chains were sequenced from one sample in a study of T-cell reconstitution after alpha-beta-depleted transplantation in children. Unique molecular identifiers tagged the TCRbeta library. MiXCR, run by TCRdb on the PCR reads, gives a single entry per CDR3 protein. Of about 900,000 distinct CDR3 sequences in the sample, about 26% were seen once. The sequences come from PBMCs, mostly from graft donor cells, collected 360 days after TCRalphabeta/CD19-depleted stem cell transplant. The source is a boy in the first two years of life who had a stem cell transplant for SCID, so the T cells may come from the graft donor.

The rearrangement links TRBV20-1 to TRBJ2-5; either TRBD1 or TRBD2 may supply D (6 bases each). CDR1 is DFQATT and CDR2 is SNEGSKA in the germline V gene (reference sequence). The CDR3 spans 15 residues. V lost 2 bases, J lost 0 bases, and 13 bases lay in between. The CDR3 protein is CSARTGAPYQETQYF. Here the CDR3 DNA reads TGCAGTGCTAGAACGGGGGCGCCCTACCAAGAGACCCAGTACTTC.

V usage is TRBV9 and J usage is TRBJ2-3; D is uncertain. Germline CDR1 and CDR2: SGDLS and YYNGEE. The CDR3 has 8 amino acids. Trimming stripped 5 bases from V and 9 bases from J, with 1 base between. The CDR3 DNA follows: TGTGCCAGCAGAACGCAGTATTTT. Translating gives CASRTQYF.

The chain employs TRBV28 and TRBJ2-5, with 7 bases identical to TRBD2. The CDR3 has 12 amino acids. V shed 8 bases and J 7 bases; nucleotides not matched to a gene: 7. The germline CDR1 and CDR2 sequences are MDHEN and SYDVKM. The CDR3 reads CASLMWGGTQYF. CDR3 bases: TGTGCCAGCCTAATGTGGGGGGGGACCCAGTACTTC.

This chain connects TRBV3-1 to TRBJ2-1; no firm D call. V dropped 0 bases and J dropped 5 bases, with 8 bases sitting between them. The CDR3 runs to 14 residues. The germline V gene encodes CDR1 LGHDT and CDR2 YNNKEL (reference sequence). CDR3 DNA: TGTGCCAGCAGCCAAGATTCCAGCGACAATGAGCAGTTCTTC. This gives the protein CASSQDSSDNEQFF.

This clonotype was recorded a few times. The chain joins TRBV20-1 to TRBJ2-1; 11 nucleotides align to TRBD2. The J segment lost 7 bases and the V segment lost 5 bases, leaving 10 bases of the junction unmatched. CDR1 and CDR2 (germline): DFQATT, SNEGSKA (reference sequence). The CDR3 totals 15 residues. This chain's CDR3 is CSAPRGLAGGNEQFF. CDR3 in DNA: TGCAGTGCTCCCAGGGGGCTAGCGGGGGGAAATGAGCAGTTCTTC.

The rearrangement links TRBV28 to TRBJ1-2, with D perhaps TRBD1 (5 bases). The V and J ends lost 7 bases and 8 bases respectively, with 23 bases between them. The germline V gene has CDR1 MDHEN and CDR2 SYDVKM. This CDR3 region has 15 residues. The CDR3 loop is CASNPSSVGGEGYTF. CDR3 nucleotides: TGTGCCAGCAACCCTTCCTCCGTCGGGGGGGAAGGCTACACCTTC.

A few counts support this clonotype. The genes are TRBV11-1 and TRBJ2-2; TRBD1 aligns across 10 bases. The CDR3 contains 15 residues. The junction had 3 bases not matched to a gene; V was cut back by 6 bases and J by 2 bases. The germline V gene has CDR1 SGHAT and CDR2 FQDESV (reference sequence). This CDR3 is CASRWDRGNTGELFF. CDR3 DNA sequence: TGTGCCAGCAGATGGGACAGGGGTAACACCGGGGAGCTGTTTTTT.